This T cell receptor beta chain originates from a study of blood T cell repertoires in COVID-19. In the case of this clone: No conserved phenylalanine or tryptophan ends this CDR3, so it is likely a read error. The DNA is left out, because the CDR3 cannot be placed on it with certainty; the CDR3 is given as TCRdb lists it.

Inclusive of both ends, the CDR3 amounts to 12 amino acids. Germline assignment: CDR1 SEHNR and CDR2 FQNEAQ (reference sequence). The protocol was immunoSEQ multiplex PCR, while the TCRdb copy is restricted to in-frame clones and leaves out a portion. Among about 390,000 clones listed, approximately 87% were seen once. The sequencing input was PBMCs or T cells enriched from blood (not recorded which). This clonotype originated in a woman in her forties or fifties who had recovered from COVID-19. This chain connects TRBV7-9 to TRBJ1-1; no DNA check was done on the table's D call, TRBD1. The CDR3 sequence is CASSFRDRGPLL.